The 9 T cell receptor beta chains in this list originate from one sample, sequenced in a study of response to subunit inactivated influenza vaccine (dated by TCRdb to the late 2010s). Receptor libraries were prepared by RT-PCR. Sequencing instrument: Illumina HiSeq 2500. The raw public reads went through TCRdb reprocessing: fastp at Q25, MiXCR clone calling, in-frame beta chains kept. Identical CDR3 protein sequences are pooled into one entry, listed with their most common genes and DNA. The sample profile shows 650,000 to 700,000 distinct CDR3 sequences; 15% to 18% of them were found once. The ten largest clones take up around 10% of the sample. The input for sequencing was PBMCs from blood, taken approximately 13 days after vaccination. Receptors were obtained from a man aged 50 or older who received an inactivated influenza vaccine. Donor details come from another sample of the same person, matched by shared clones.

This chain joins TRBV7-8 and TRBJ2-7; D is undetermined. CDR3 length: 15 amino acids. Germline V gives CDR1 SGHVS, CDR2 FQNEAQ. V lost 5 bases to trimming and J lost 7 bases, with 21 bases between them. The CDR3 nucleotides are TGTGCCAGCAGCGCCGCTAGGACCGGGCGTTTGGAGCAGTACTTC. Encoded protein: CASSAARTGRLEQYF.

The V and J genes are TRBV24-1 and TRBJ2-1; 7 nucleotides match TRBD1. The CDR3 totals 16 residues. The ends lost 1 base at V and 3 bases at J; junction bases unmatched: 5. The germline gives CDR1 KGHDR, CDR2 SFDVKD. CDR3 loop: CATSDFTGVGYNEQFF. CDR3 DNA: TGTGCCACCAGTGATTTTACAGGGGTTGGCTACAATGAGCAGTTCTTC.

The rearrangement uses TRBV20-1 and TRBJ1-6, with D possibly matching TRBD1 (6 bases). There are 15 residues in the CDR3. Germline CDR1 DFQATT, CDR2 SNEGSKA (reference sequence). V was clipped by 3 bases and J by 7 bases, with 16 bases between them. The CDR3 coding sequence is TGCAGTGCTAGCCCCCGGACAGCCCGAAATTCACCCCTCCACTTT. Protein product: CSASPRTARNSPLHF.

In this sample, this clonotype turned up many times. CDR3 DNA sequence: TGTGCCAGCAGCTTTAGGAGCTCTGGGGCCAACGTCCTGACTTTC. It encodes CASSFRSSGANVLTF. This chain uses TRBV12-3 or TRBV12-4 with TRBJ2-6, with D unclear. This CDR3 contains 15 residues. Between the trimmed V and J ends, which lost 6 bases and 0 bases, there was a span of 9 bases.

This clonotype was observed a few times. The CDR3 loop reads CASSVGGLWKETQYF. As DNA, the CDR3 is TGCGCCAGCAGCGTGGGCGGGCTCTGGAAGGAGACCCAGTACTTC. The chain couples TRBV5-1 to TRBJ2-5; possibly TRBD2 for D (5 bases). The CDR3 is made up of 15 amino acids. The germline V gene has CDR1 SGHRS and CDR2 YFSETQ. Trimming removed 4 bases from V and 5 bases from J, with 18 bases in between.

This clonotype was seen ten or more times. The chain has TRBV5-6 and TRBJ2-7, with TRBD1 identical over 10 bases. The germline CDR1 and CDR2 sequences are SGHDT and YYEEEE. The CDR3 length is 16 residues. Trimming cost V 4 bases and J 3 bases; bases outside gene matches: 10. In DNA, the CDR3 is TGTGCCAGCAGCCGGTTCTCGGGACAGGGGATCTACGAGCAGTACTTC. Translation: CASSRFSGQGIYEQYF.

This clonotype showed up just a few times. V is TRBV3-1 and J is TRBJ2-3; TRBD1 agrees at 8 bases. The V gene end was trimmed by 1 base and the J gene end by 5 bases; junction bases not matched to a gene: 11. Per germline, CDR1 LGHDT and CDR2 YNNKEL (reference sequence). The CDR3 runs to 17 residues. The CDR3 reads CASSQGVSGGAIDTQYF. The CDR3 coding sequence is TGTGCCAGCAGCCAAGGGGTTTCAGGGGGCGCGATAGATACGCAGTATTTT.

This clonotype has more than one count but fewer than ten. The rearrangement links TRBV4-3 to TRBJ2-7; D tentatively reads TRBD1 or TRBD2 (5 bases each). The germline V gene has CDR1 LGHNA and CDR2 YSLEER. V was clipped by 4 bases and J by 2 bases, with 12 bases between them. This CDR3 has 14 amino acids. CDR3 bases: TGCGCCAGCAGCCGAAGGCTGGGGGCCTACGAGCAGTACTTC. This translates into CASSRRLGAYEQYF.

This clonotype turned up a few times. The chain joins TRBV5-1 to TRBJ2-3; D is uncertain. The length of the CDR3 is 14 residues. Trimming took off 3 bases at V and 2 bases at J, with 10 bases between the two ends. Germline V gene lookup returns CDR1 SGHRS and CDR2 YFSETQ. The CDR3 is CASSSGPNTDTQYF. The CDR3 bases are TGCGCCAGCAGCTCGGGCCCTAACACAGATACGCAGTATTTT.